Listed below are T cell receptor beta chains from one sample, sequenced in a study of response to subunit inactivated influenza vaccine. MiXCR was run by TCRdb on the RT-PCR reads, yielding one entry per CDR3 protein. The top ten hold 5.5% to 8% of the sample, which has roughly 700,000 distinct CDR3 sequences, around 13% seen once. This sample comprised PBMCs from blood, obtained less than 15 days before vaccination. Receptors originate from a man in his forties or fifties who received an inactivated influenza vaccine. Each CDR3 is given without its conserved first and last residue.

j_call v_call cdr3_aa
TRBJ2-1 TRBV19 ASSIGLGSEQF
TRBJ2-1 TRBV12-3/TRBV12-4 ASKGLGTSGSYNEQF
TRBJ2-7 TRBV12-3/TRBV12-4 ASSGDSNSYEQY
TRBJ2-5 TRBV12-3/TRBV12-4 ASRQRGRAGTQY
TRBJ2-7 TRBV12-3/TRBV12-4 ASSDLGHAVGQY
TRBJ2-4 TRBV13 ASSFWTGGEGIGIQY
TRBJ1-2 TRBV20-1 SARGRQITNYGYT
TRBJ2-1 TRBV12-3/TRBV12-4 ASSPWTSISYNEQF
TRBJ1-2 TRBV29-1 SVEDLGGTGYT
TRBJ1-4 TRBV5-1 ASSPVGGLTNEKLF
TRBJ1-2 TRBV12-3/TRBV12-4 ASSLDRVSGYT
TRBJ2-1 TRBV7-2 ASSSTGTFKRNNEQF
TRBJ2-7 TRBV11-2 ASSPEEFYEQY
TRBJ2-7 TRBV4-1 ASSQDKLGYEQY
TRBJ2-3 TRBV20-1 SAQDQFWPDTQY
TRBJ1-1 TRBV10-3 AISEGTRGTEAF
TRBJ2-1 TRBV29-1 SVVWMGSSSYNEQF
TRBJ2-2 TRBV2 ASVRVNTGELF
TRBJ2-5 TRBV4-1 ASSRGSEETQY
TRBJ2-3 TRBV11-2 ASSLRPPNTQY
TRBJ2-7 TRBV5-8 ASFGLAKQY
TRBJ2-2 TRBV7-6 ASSSLAGGSAGELF